The next 29 T cell receptor beta chains were all read from a single sample in a study of shared clonotypes between healthy human individuals. This table comes from immunoSEQ multiplex PCR, and its TCRdb copy is limited to in-frame clones, with some not included. The table shows approximately 1,500,000 clones, with nearly 99% occurring only once. Sequencing was performed on naive CD4+ T cells sorted from blood. Subset given: CD45RA+ positively selected. Receptor source: a man aged 25 to 40 in good health.

The chain combines TRBV5-4 with TRBJ2-7, with D uncertain. Between the trimmed V and J ends, which lost 2 bases and 1 base, there was a span of 19 bases. The CDR3 covers 17 residues. From germline, CDR1 is SGHNT and CDR2 YYREEE (reference sequence). The DNA of the CDR3 is TGTGCCAGCAGCTTTCCTAATCGCGGTTCGCGTTCCTACGAGCAGTACTTC. Amino acid sequence: CASSFPNRGSRSYEQYF. The variable domain in full, with the rest retrieved from reference TRBV5-4 and TRBJ2-7, is ETGVTQSPTHLIKTRGQQVTLRCSSQSGHNTVSWYQQALGQGPQFIFQYYREEENGRGNFPPRFSGLQFPNYSSELNVNALELDDSALYLCASSFPNRGSRSYEQYFGPGTRLTVT.

The count of this clone is one. Additional DNA sequences in this sample encode the identical CDR3. The chain links TRBV6-1 to TRBJ2-7; perhaps TRBD2 as D (6 bases). Germline CDR1 is MNHNS and CDR2 is SASEGT. V lost 3 bases and J lost 3, with 9 bases in between. The CDR3 sequence is 13 residues long. The CDR3 coding sequence is TGTGCCAGCAGTGAGGGGACTTACTACGAGCAGTACTTC. This codes for CASSEGTYYEQYF.

The chain joins TRBV19 to TRBJ2-7, with D perhaps assigned TRBD1 or TRBD2 (5 bases each). Trimming removed 1 base at V and 7 bases at J, with 14 bases between. The length of the CDR3 is 14 residues. Looked up from germline, CDR1 is LNHDA and CDR2 is SQIVND (reference sequence). This CDR3 is CASSIAQGSGEQYF. CDR3 nucleotides: TGTGCCAGTAGTATAGCCCAGGGTTCGGGGGAGCAGTACTTC. Complete variable domain (other parts from reference TRBV19 and TRBJ2-7): DGGITQSPKYLFRKEGQNVTLSCEQNLNHDAMYWYRQDPGQGLRLIYYSQIVNDFQKGDIAEGYSVSREKKESFPLTVTSAQKNPTAFYLCASSIAQGSGEQYFGPGTRLTVT.

This chain uses TRBV9 with TRBJ1-1; D is unresolved. CDR1 SGDLS and CDR2 YYNGEE come from the germline V gene. The CDR3 is made up of 13 amino acids. V was clipped by 2 bases and J by 6 bases, with 11 bases between them. The chain's CDR3 is CASSVTGGAEAFF. DNA for the CDR3: TGTGCCAGCAGCGTTACCGGTGGGGCTGAAGCTTTCTTT.

This rearrangement joins TRBV21-1 to TRBJ2-7; the D call of TRBD1 is as the table states it, not checked on the DNA. TRBV21-1 constitutes a pseudogene. The CDR3 totals 15 residues. In nucleotides, the CDR3 is TGTGCCAGCAGCAAAGATGAGGGGGCGAGACCCCTGCAGTACTTC. Its translation is CASSKDEGARPLQYF.

The chain carries TRBV7-7 and TRBJ2-2, with D perhaps matching TRBD1 (6 bases). The germline gives CDR1 SSHAT, CDR2 FNYEAQ (reference sequence). CDR3 length: 14 amino acids. V gave up 1 base and J gave up 7 bases, with 10 bases separating them. This chain's CDR3 is CASSLGGRGGELFF. CDR3 bases: TGTGCCAGCAGCTTAGGGGGGCGAGGCGGGGAGCTGTTTTTT.

The genes are TRBV27 and TRBJ2-7; 9 positions match TRBD2. The germline V gene encodes CDR1 MNHEY and CDR2 SMNVEV (reference sequence). The CDR3 sequence is 15 residues long. V was clipped by 4 bases and J by 7 bases; unmatched bases: 11. Here the CDR3 DNA reads TGTGCCAGCAGTTACCGCGGCGGGAGGGCCGAAGAGCAGTACTTC. This translates into CASSYRGGRAEEQYF.

This chain links TRBV5-1 with TRBJ2-7; D is unclear. This CDR3 comprises 15 residues. The V gene lost 0 bases and the J gene lost 3 bases, with 13 bases spanning the gap. CDR1 SGHRS and CDR2 YFSETQ come from the germline V gene. DNA for the CDR3: TGCGCCAGCAGCTTGGTGCTTAGCTCCATCTACGAGCAGTACTTC. It specifies CASSLVLSSIYEQYF.

This chain connects TRBV7-2 to TRBJ2-7, with TRBD2 identical over 9 bases. The length of the CDR3 is 14 residues. CDR1 is SGHTA and CDR2 is FQGNSA in the germline V gene. V was clipped by 4 bases and J by 6 bases; unmatched bases: 7. CDR3 amino acids: CASSSLAGVGEQYF. The CDR3 DNA is TGTGCCAGCAGCTCTTTAGCGGGAGTGGGCGAGCAGTACTTC. The variable domain in full, completed from reference TRBV7-2 and TRBJ2-7, reads GAGVSQSPSNKVTEKGKDVELRCDPISGHTALYWYRQSLGQGLEFLIYFQGNSAPDKSGLPSDRFSAERTGGSVSTLTIQRTQQEDSAVYLCASSSLAGVGEQYFGPGTRLTVT.

V is TRBV6-1 and J is TRBJ2-1, with D perhaps TRBD2 (6 bases). The CDR3 has 17 amino acids. Germline V lookup: CDR1 MNHNS, CDR2 SASEGT. V lost 0 bases to trimming and J lost 4 bases, with 16 bases between them. As DNA, the CDR3 is TGTGCCAGCAGTGAAGCGCTGCGGAGGGCCCTTTACAATGAGCAGTTCTTC. The encoded protein is CASSEALRRALYNEQFF.

The chain is built from TRBV7-8 and TRBJ2-7; D possibly corresponds to TRBD2 (5 bases). This CDR3 is 13 amino acids long. Trimming removed 0 bases at V and 7 bases at J, with 10 bases between. Germline V gene sequence: CDR1 SGHVS, CDR2 FQNEAQ. In nucleotides, the CDR3 is TGTGCCAGCAGCTTAGCGGGAGTGGGAGAGCAGTACTTC. Translation gives CASSLAGVGEQYF. Variable domain in full (rest from reference TRBV7-8 and TRBJ2-7): GAGVSQSPRYKVAKRGQDVALRCDPISGHVSLFWYQQALGQGPEFLTYFQNEAQLDKSGLPSDRFFAERPEGSVSTLKIQRTQQEDSAVYLCASSLAGVGEQYFGPGTRLTVT.

The genes are TRBV13 and TRBJ2-3, with TRBD2 matching 12 bases. This CDR3 spans 17 amino acids. After removal of 4 bases from V and 5 bases from J, the junction contained 10 bases not matched to a gene. Germline V gene sequence: CDR1 PRHDT, CDR2 FYEKMQ (reference sequence). The CDR3 DNA reads TGTGCCAGCAGCTCCAACCTCCTAGCGGGAGGGAGAGATACGCAGTATTTT. Amino acid sequence: CASSSNLLAGGRDTQYF.

This chain links TRBV11-2 with TRBJ2-1, with D unclear. Trimming took 0 bases from V and 4 from J, leaving 7 bases between them. The CDR3 spans 14 residues. In germline, CDR1 is SGHAT, CDR2 FQNNGV. The CDR3 DNA follows: TGTGCCAGCAGCTTAGAACGGAGATACAATGAGCAGTTCTTC. This codes for CASSLERRYNEQFF. Full variable domain (missing parts from reference TRBV11-2 and TRBJ2-1): EAGVAQSPRYKIIEKRQSVAFWCNPISGHATLYWYQQILGQGPKLLIQFQNNGVVDDSQLPKDRFSAERLKGVDSTLKIQPAKLEDSAVYLCASSLERRYNEQFFGPGTRLTVL.

This chain joins TRBV7-3 and TRBJ1-1, with no clear D. CDR3 length: 12 residues. Germline lookup yields CDR1 SGHTA and CDR2 FQGTGA. V dropped 6 bases and J dropped 4 bases, with 9 bases sitting between them. The DNA for the CDR3 is TGTGCCAGCAGGGACGTCGGCACTGAAGCTTTCTTT. Translating it yields CASRDVGTEAFF.

J is TRBJ1-5 and V is TRBV19, with D possibly being TRBD1 (5 bases). This CDR3 is 14 amino acids long. The germline gives CDR1 LNHDA, CDR2 SQIVND (reference sequence). V shed 3 bases and J shed 7 bases, with 13 bases lying between them. Written as DNA, the CDR3 is TGTGCCAGTAGTATTCAGGGCCTGAGGCAGCCCCAGCATTTT. Translated, it gives CASSIQGLRQPQHF.

The chain uses TRBV4-2 and TRBJ2-7; no definite D call. The CDR3 is 14 amino acids. V was shortened by 1 base and J by 5 bases, with 12 bases between the two germline ends. Germline V gene data show CDR1 as LGHNA and CDR2 as YNFKEQ. The CDR3 DNA follows: TGTGCCAGCAGCCAAGTCTCGGACCCCCACGAGCAGTACTTC. Its protein product is CASSQVSDPHEQYF.

This clone was seen just once. J is TRBJ2-6 and V is TRBV7-2; unclear D gene. CDR3 length equals 17 residues. Germline values: CDR1 SGHTA, CDR2 FQGNSA. Between the trimmed V and J ends, which lost 6 bases and 0 bases, there was a span of 15 bases. The CDR3 is CASSRHRSSSGANVLTF. CDR3 bases: TGTGCCAGCAGTCGGCACAGATCAAGCTCTGGGGCCAACGTCCTGACTTTC.

Here the CDR3 reads CASSFSLGQLGYTF. The DNA for the CDR3 is TGTGCCAGCAGTTTTTCCCTGGGGCAGCTCGGCTACACCTTC. This chain uses TRBV28 with TRBJ1-2; TRBD1 is a possible D gene (5 bases). CDR3 length equals 14 residues. Trimming took 3 bases from V and 8 from J, leaving 16 bases between them. Germline V gene data show CDR1 as MDHEN and CDR2 as SYDVKM.

The V gene is TRBV18, the J gene TRBJ1-2; D may be TRBD1 (6 bases). CDR1 is KGHSH, CDR2 LQKENI, per germline. This CDR3 contains 14 residues. Trimming shortened V by 2 bases and J by 6 bases, and 13 bases separated the two germline ends. This CDR3 reads CASSPNQQGNGYTF. The CDR3 DNA follows: TGTGCCAGCTCACCAAATCAGCAGGGGAATGGCTACACCTTC. The variable domain in full, with the rest retrieved from reference TRBV18 and TRBJ1-2, is NAGVMQNPRHLVRRRGQEARLRCSPMKGHSHVYWYRQLPEEGLKFMVYLQKENIIDESGMPKERFSAEFPKEGPSILRIQQVVRGDSAAYFCASSPNQQGNGYTFGSGTRLTVV.

This sequence joins TRBV29-1 and TRBJ2-5; TRBD1 matches at 8 bases. Looked up from germline, CDR1 is SQVTM and CDR2 is ANQGSEA. The V and J ends lost 6 bases and 3 bases, in that order; junction bases with no gene match: 3. This CDR3 has 12 residues. The CDR3, as DNA: TGCAGCGTCCGGACAGGGAAAGAGACCCAGTACTTC. This encodes CSVRTGKETQYF.

The gene calls are TRBV25-1 and TRBJ1-4; D may be TRBD1 (5 bases). This CDR3 has 13 amino acids. Between the trimmed V and J ends, which lost 0 bases and 7 bases, there was a span of 6 bases. From germline, CDR1 is MGHDK and CDR2 SYGVNS. The CDR3 region is CASSEYTGEKLFF. The CDR3 bases are TGTGCCAGCAGTGAATATACAGGTGAAAAACTGTTTTTT.

The chain joins TRBV6-5 to TRBJ2-7; no firm D call. V lost 5 bases to trimming and J lost 0 bases, with 14 bases between them. The germline CDR1 and CDR2 sequences are MNHEY and SVGAGI. This CDR3 contains 15 residues. CDR3 bases: TGTGCCAGCAGTACCCGAGACTCCATCTCCTACGAGCAGTACTTC. This encodes CASSTRDSISYEQYF.

This chain connects TRBV7-3 to TRBJ2-2; 8 bases align to TRBD2. Germline CDR1 and CDR2: SGHTA and FQGTGA. This CDR3 comprises 15 residues. V lost 5 bases, J lost 6 bases, and 8 bases stayed unmatched. CDR3 sequence reads: CASSLSGRVSGELFF. The CDR3 DNA follows: TGTGCCAGCAGCCTCAGCGGGAGAGTGTCCGGGGAGCTGTTTTTT.

The chain recombines TRBV7-2 with TRBJ2-1; 8 bases align to TRBD1. Germline CDR1 and CDR2: SGHTA and FQGNSA. The ends lost 5 bases at V and 2 bases at J; junction bases unmatched: 8. This CDR3 has 16 amino acids. Here the CDR3 reads CASSLPGQGTYNEQFF. CDR3 coding DNA: TGTGCCAGCAGCCTCCCCGGACAGGGCACCTACAATGAGCAGTTCTTC.

This chain joins TRBV7-3 and TRBJ2-3; 14 nucleotides line up with TRBD2. There are 16 residues in the CDR3. Germline CDR1 and CDR2: SGHTA and FQGTGA. V shed 6 bases, J shed 4 bases, and the junction held 6 bases outside the gene matches. The CDR3 is CASSTPGLAGADTQYF. In DNA form, the CDR3 reads TGTGCCAGCAGTACCCCGGGACTAGCGGGAGCAGATACGCAGTATTTT.

The chain is built from TRBV7-9 and TRBJ1-2, with 7 bases lining up with TRBD1. The ends lost 1 base at V and 3 bases at J; junction bases unmatched: 8. CDR3 size: 16 residues. Germline lookup yields CDR1 SEHNR and CDR2 FQNEAQ (reference sequence). The DNA of the CDR3 is TGTGCCAGCAGCTTAGGACGCCAGGGGGACTACTATGGCTACACCTTC. The encoded protein is CASSLGRQGDYYGYTF. Drawing the rest from reference TRBV7-9 and TRBJ1-2, the complete variable domain is DTGVSQNPRHKITKRGQNVTFRCDPISEHNRLYWYRQTLGQGPEFLTYFQNEAQLEKSRLLSDRFSAERPKGSFSTLEIQRTEQGDSAMYLCASSLGRQGDYYGYTFGSGTRLTVV.

This clone was seen a single time. The chain combines TRBV10-3 with TRBJ2-7; 9 nucleotides line up with TRBD1. Germline V CDR1 and CDR2: ENHRY, SYGVKD. After removal of 6 bases from V and 4 bases from J, the junction contained 7 bases not matched to a gene. The CDR3 length is 14 residues. This chain's CDR3 is CAIRAQGAGYEQYF. CDR3 in DNA: TGTGCCATCAGGGCACAGGGGGCCGGGTACGAGCAGTACTTC.

The chain has TRBV5-4 and TRBJ2-3; no definite D call. Trimming removed 4 bases at V and 4 bases at J, with 7 bases between. CDR3 length equals 12 residues. The germline V gene has CDR1 SGHNT and CDR2 YYREEE (reference sequence). The CDR3 nucleotides are TGTGCCAGCAGCCGGCCCCCAGATACGCAGTATTTT. Amino acids: CASSRPPDTQYF.

This sequence joins TRBV7-9 and TRBJ1-1, with D uncertain. The CDR3 extends over 14 amino acids. The V gene lost 5 bases and the J gene lost 3 bases, with 13 bases spanning the gap. Looked up from germline, CDR1 is SEHNR and CDR2 is FQNEAQ (reference sequence). The CDR3 bases are TGTGCCAGCAGCGTTCTATGGGAGGACACTGAAGCTTTCTTT. Translating gives CASSVLWEDTEAFF.